The clone carrying this T cell receptor (beta chain) occurred once. The antigen is unknown. The data derive from a study of shared clonotypes between healthy human individuals. Looking at the study overall: Sampling drew on donors who were a couple of women and three men aged 18 to 49. General study points: It was only blood that was sampled, and tissue repertoires likely differ. At large depth, rarefaction still showed sorted-subset sequencing to be incomplete.

A CD45RA-negative memory subset and a CD45RA+ naive subset were separated from the CD4+ cells. The protocol was immunoSEQ multiplex PCR, while the TCRdb copy is restricted to in-frame clones and leaves out a portion. This sample has more than 2 million clones, with approximately 96% found just once. Trimming took off 2 bases at V and 5 bases at J, with 7 bases between the two ends. Germline CDR1 KGHSH, CDR2 LQKENI. The CDR3 is 12 amino acids. The rearrangement joins TRBV18 to TRBJ2-7; no clear D gene. The source is a man between 18 and 35 years old in good health. The sample comprised naive CD4+ T cells sorted from blood. Subset noted: CD45RA+ positively selected. The CDR3 DNA follows: TGTGCCAGCTCACCAAGGCTGAACGAGCAGTACTTC. As protein: CASSPRLNEQYF. The variable domain in full, completed from reference TRBV18 and TRBJ2-7, reads NAGVMQNPRHLVRRRGQEARLRCSPMKGHSHVYWYRQLPEEGLKFMVYLQKENIIDESGMPKERFSAEFPKEGPSILRIQQVVRGDSAAYFCASSPRLNEQYFGPGTRLTVT.